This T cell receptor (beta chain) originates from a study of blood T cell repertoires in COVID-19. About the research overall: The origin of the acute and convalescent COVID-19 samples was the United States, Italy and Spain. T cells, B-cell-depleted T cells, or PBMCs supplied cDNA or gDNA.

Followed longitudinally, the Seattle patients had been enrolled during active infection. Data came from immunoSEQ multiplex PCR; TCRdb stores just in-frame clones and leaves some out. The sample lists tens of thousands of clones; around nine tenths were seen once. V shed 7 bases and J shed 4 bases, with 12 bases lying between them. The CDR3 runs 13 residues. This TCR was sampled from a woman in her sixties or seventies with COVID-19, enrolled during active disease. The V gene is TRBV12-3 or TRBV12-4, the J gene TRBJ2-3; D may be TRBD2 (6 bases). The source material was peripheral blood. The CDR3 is CASTLAGSDTQYF. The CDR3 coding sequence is TGTGCCAGCACCCTGGCGGGGTCAGATACGCAGTATTTT.